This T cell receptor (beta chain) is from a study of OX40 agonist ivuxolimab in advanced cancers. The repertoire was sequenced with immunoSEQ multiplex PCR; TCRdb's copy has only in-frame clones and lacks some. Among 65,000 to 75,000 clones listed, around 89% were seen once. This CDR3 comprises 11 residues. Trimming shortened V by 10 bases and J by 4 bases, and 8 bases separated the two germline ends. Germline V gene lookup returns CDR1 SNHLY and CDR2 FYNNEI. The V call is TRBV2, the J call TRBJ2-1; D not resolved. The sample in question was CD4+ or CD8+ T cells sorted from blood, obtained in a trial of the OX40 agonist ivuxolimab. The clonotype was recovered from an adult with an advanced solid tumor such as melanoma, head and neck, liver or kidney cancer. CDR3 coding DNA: TGTGCCATCTCGGAGTACAATGAGCAGTTCTTC. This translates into CAISEYNEQFF.